The present entry profiles one T cell receptor (beta chain) with its context. At least ten counts were recorded for this clonotype. Its target antigen remains unknown. It has no much larger one-base neighbor in the sample; base qualities were not kept. TCR beta VDJ combination and CDR3 sequence profiling used genomic DNA as the template. An Illumina HiSeq 2000 was the platform used for TCR repertoire sequencing. The source study handled its data this way. Repertoires were assessed using TRBV/TRBJ rearrangement plots, CDR3 size and DJ length profiles, and Simpson's diversity index. Whichever DNA sequence was most abundant in the deep sequencing data was defined as the immunodominant clone. CDR3 amino acid sequences were screened for sharing across subjects and compared with published repertoires and the VDJdb database. TCRdb reworked the public reads: Q25 trimming with fastp, MiXCR clone assembly, productive beta chains retained. Rows merge per CDR3 protein into single entries with the most common DNA and genes. The V and J calls reflect TCRdb's pipeline rather than the authors' work. Counted in this sample were about 180,000 distinct CDR3 sequences; roughly 50% of them appeared once. The ten largest clones add up to approximately 13% of the sample.

The patients picked for sequencing were ones in whom flow cytometry had shown an expansion of CD8+CD57+ cells. Every patient had severe acquired aplastic anemia, diagnosed using the International Study of Aplastic Anemia and Agranulocytosis and Camitta criteria. Patients had received no therapy at the time of blood sampling. TCR repertoires of sorted CD4+ and CD8+ blood T cells from severe aplastic anemia patients and healthy subjects were deep-sequenced in the study. In the USA, patient enrollment took place under clinicaltrials.gov protocols 00001620, 01623167, 00001397, 00071045, 00081523 and 00961064. Ficoll-Paque density gradient centrifugation was used to isolate peripheral blood mononuclear cells. Before DNA was extracted, CD4+ and CD8+ T cells were sorted using either FACS or magnetic beads. This sample is part of a study of CD8+CD57+ T cells in acquired aplastic anemia (dated by TCRdb to 2017 to 2018). The study in broad terms: DNA extracted from sorted CD4+ and CD8+ cells had a mean of around 3.3 ug, with a range of roughly 0.2 to 30 ug. CD8+CD57+ expansion was defined as frequency above the mean frequency observed in healthy subjects.

From cysteine to phenylalanine, the CDR3 is 20 amino acids long. The entry retains the CDR3 DNA only, 60 bases that are in frame from base 1. CDR1 and CDR2 (KGHDR, SFDVKD) derive from the germline V gene. The junction shows trimming of 5 bases on V and 2 bases on J, and the gene matches do not reach 17 bases of it. General study outcomes and caveats: Patients and healthy controls showed no significant difference in CD8+ Simpson's diversity (P=0.060). Roughly 31 CD8+ CDR3 sequences were shared between patients and controls but appeared highly expressed in patients and within their immunodominant clones.

The sequence was obtained from a human donor with aplastic anemia. The chain is assembled from TRBV24-1 and TRBJ2-1, and TRBD1 aligns with 10 junction nucleotides. Sequencing input: sorted CD4+, CD8+, or CD8+CD57+ T cells (not recorded which) from PBMCs. This receptor has the CDR3 CATSVPPGTGDMSTYNEQFF. In nucleotides, the sequence is TGTGCCACCAGTGTCCCCCCCGGGACAGGGGATATGAGCACCTACAATGAGCAGTTCTTC.